The 10 T cell receptor beta chains reported below all come from one sample, sequenced in a study of cytomegalovirus exposure and HLA in healthy donors. PCR was performed using 60 Vbeta and 13 Jbeta primers. The protocol was immunoSEQ multiplex PCR, while the TCRdb copy is restricted to in-frame clones and leaves out a portion. The sample includes 150,000 to 200,000 clones, around 83% of them seen just once. Sequencing was done on a sample of PBMCs. These receptor sequences come from a man aged 45 to 65 in good health and CMV-seropositive.

This chain joins TRBV7-3 and TRBJ1-1; D not resolved. Germline values: CDR1 SGHTA, CDR2 FQGTGA. The CDR3 runs to 15 residues. Between the trimmed V and J ends, which lost 2 bases and 6 bases, there was a span of 16 bases. The CDR3 loop is CASSLHGRTASEAFF. The CDR3 DNA reads TGTGCCAGCAGCTTACATGGGAGGACGGCCTCTGAAGCTTTCTTT.

This chain links TRBV5-1 with TRBJ1-1; TRBD1 matches 9 bases. The CDR3 has 14 residues. The junction had 6 bases not matched to a gene; V was cut back by 1 base and J by 8 bases. CDR1 is SGHRS and CDR2 is YFSETQ in the germline V gene. DNA of the CDR3: TGCGCCAGCAGCTTGCGGGACAGGGTGACCGAAGCTTTCTTT. Translated, it gives CASSLRDRVTEAFF.

In its sample, this clone was seen once. The rearrangement uses TRBV5-1 and TRBJ1-3; D unclear. Germline V lookup: CDR1 SGHRS, CDR2 YFSETQ. Trimming cost V 0 bases and J 0 bases, with 7 bases left between them. The CDR3 covers 15 residues. CDR3 bases: TGCGCCAGCAGCTTGGGGCAGAACTCTGGAAACACCATATATTTT. Protein product: CASSLGQNSGNTIYF.

This chain connects TRBV9 to TRBJ2-1, with D perhaps matching TRBD2 (5 bases). The CDR3 runs to 13 residues. V lost 1 base and J 9 bases, leaving 11 bases between the germline ends. Germline CDR1 and CDR2: SGDLS and YYNGEE. CDR3 amino acids: CASSVIGTSEQFF. The CDR3 DNA sequence: TGTGCCAGCAGCGTAATCGGTACTAGTGAGCAGTTCTTC.

The chain recombines TRBV7-6 with TRBJ2-2; D gene uncertain. The germline V gene has CDR1 SGHVS and CDR2 FNYEAQ. Trimming stripped 5 bases from V and 0 bases from J, with 4 bases between. The CDR3 extends over 13 amino acids. The CDR3 DNA reads TGTGCCAGCAGCCCAACGAACACCGGGGAGCTGTTTTTT. Protein product: CASSPTNTGELFF.

The chain links TRBV7-9 to TRBJ2-1, with 7 positions matching TRBD2. V lost 3 bases and J lost 6; bases outside the gene matches: 8. This CDR3 contains 15 residues. CDR1 is SEHNR, CDR2 FQNEAQ, per germline (reference sequence). CDR3 bases: TGTGCCAGCAGCTTGAGCGGGGTCCCGGGCAATGAGCAGTTCTTC. Amino acid sequence: CASSLSGVPGNEQFF.

The chain carries TRBV14 and TRBJ1-3, with 8 positions matching TRBD1. The CDR3 is 17 amino acids. With V trimmed by 4 bases and J by 2 bases, 10 bases remained unmatched. Germline loops: CDR1 SGHDN, CDR2 FVKESK. CDR3 amino acids: CASSRLDRELTGNTIYF. Written as DNA, the CDR3 is TGTGCCAGCAGCCGGTTGGACAGGGAATTAACTGGAAACACCATATATTTT. The variable domain in full, with the rest retrieved from reference TRBV14 and TRBJ1-3, is EAGVTQFPSHSVIEKGQTVTLRCDPISGHDNLYWYRRVMGKEIKFLLHFVKESKQDESGMPNNRFLAERTGGTYSTLKVQPAELEDSGVYFCASSRLDRELTGNTIYFGEGSWLTVV.

The chain links TRBV7-8 to TRBJ2-1; 8 bases align to TRBD2. The junction had 4 bases not matched to a gene; V was cut back by 5 bases and J by 1 base. The germline CDR1 and CDR2 sequences are SGHVS and FQNEAQ. This CDR3 spans 15 amino acids. CDR3 in DNA: TGTGCCAGCAGCGATAGCGGGGCTTCCTACAATGAGCAGTTCTTC. This codes for CASSDSGASYNEQFF.

V usage is TRBV14 and J usage is TRBJ2-1; TRBD2 is a possible D gene (6 bases). The CDR3 sequence is 15 residues long. Between the trimmed V and J ends, which lost 2 bases and 0 bases, there was a span of 8 bases. Germline V CDR1 and CDR2: SGHDN, FVKESK. CDR3 in amino acids: CASSQLATSYNEQFF. The DNA of the CDR3 is TGTGCCAGCAGCCAACTAGCGACCTCCTACAATGAGCAGTTCTTC.

This clone was detected once. The J gene is TRBJ2-3, the V gene TRBV9; the D gene is possibly TRBD1 (8 bases). There are 15 residues in the CDR3. The germline CDR1 and CDR2 sequences are SGDLS and YYNGEE. Trimming stripped 3 bases from V and 4 bases from J, with 15 bases between. The CDR3 region has the DNA TGTGCCAGCAGCGCCGGACAGGGAGGGGCAGATACGCAGTATTTT. Translating gives CASSAGQGGADTQYF.